The subject of this entry is one T cell receptor (beta chain). V lost 6 bases to trimming and J lost 2 bases, with 26 bases between them. The length of the CDR3 is 19 residues. The germline CDR1 and CDR2 sequences are MDHEN and SYDVKM. This entry comes from a study of T-cell reconstitution after alpha-beta-depleted transplantation in children. The authors prepared the TCRbeta library with unique molecular identifiers. TCRdb recomputed calls from the PCR reads with MiXCR, one row per CDR3 protein. The sample comprises over 100,000 distinct CDR3 sequences, approximately 10% of which are singletons, and less than 35% rests with the top ten.

The sequence came from a boy aged 2 to 10 with acute lymphoblastic leukemia, due to receive a stem cell transplant. The sequenced sample was PBMCs, obtained before TCRalphabeta/CD19-depleted stem cell transplant. This chain connects TRBV28 to TRBJ2-1; either TRBD1 or TRBD2 may supply D (6 bases each). The CDR3 DNA reads as TGTGCCAGCAGCCCCGTGGGGGGCGGAGGGAGAGGGACCTACAATGAGCAGTTCTTC. Its protein is CASSPVGGGGRGTYNEQFF.